This T cell receptor (beta chain) was identified during a study of CD8 T cells in Susac syndrome. Whole-study findings and limits: Acknowledgment was made by the study that its TCR sequencing and HLA analysis involved a relatively small number of individuals.

There are 15 residues in the CDR3. Trimming cost V 1 base and J 7 bases; bases outside gene matches: 6. Germline V gene data show CDR1 as MGHRA and CDR2 as YSYEKL. About this clonotype: The antigen is undetermined.

Negative isolation yielded CD8+ and CD4+ T cells; FACS enriched TEMRA cells. Reverse transcription of roughly 0.45 to 1 ug RNA used random hexamers. The amplification used immunoSEQ multiplex PCR on TCR beta CDR3; it spanned 54 Vbeta and 13 Jbeta. MiXCR, run by TCRdb on the immunoSEQ multiplex PCR reads, gives a single entry per CDR3 protein. The repertoire includes some 120,000 distinct CDR3 sequences, around 94% of them detected once, and more than 0.075% sits in the top ten. V gene TRBV4-1 combines with J gene TRBJ2-2, with 7 bases fitting TRBD2. The clonotype originates from a human donor in good health. Sequencing used CD4+ T cells from PBMCs. CDR3: CASSQGLAVNGELFF. The DNA of the CDR3 is TGCGCCAGCAGCCAAGGACTAGCCGTTAACGGGGAGCTGTTTTTT.